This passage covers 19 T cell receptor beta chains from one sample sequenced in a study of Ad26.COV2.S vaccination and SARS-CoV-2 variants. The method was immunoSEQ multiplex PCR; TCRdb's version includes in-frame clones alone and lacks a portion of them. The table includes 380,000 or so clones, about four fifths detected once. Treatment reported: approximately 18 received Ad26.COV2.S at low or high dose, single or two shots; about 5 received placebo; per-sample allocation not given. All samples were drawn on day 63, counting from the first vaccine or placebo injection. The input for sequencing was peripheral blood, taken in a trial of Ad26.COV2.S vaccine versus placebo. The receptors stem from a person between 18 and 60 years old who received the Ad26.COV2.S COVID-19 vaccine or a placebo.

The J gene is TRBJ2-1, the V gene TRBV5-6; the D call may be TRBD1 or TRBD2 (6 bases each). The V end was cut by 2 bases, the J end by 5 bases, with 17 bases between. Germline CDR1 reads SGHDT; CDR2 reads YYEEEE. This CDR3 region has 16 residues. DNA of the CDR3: TGTGCCAGCAGCTTACAGGGACTCTACTCGCACAATGAGCAGTTCTTC. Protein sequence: CASSLQGLYSHNEQFF.

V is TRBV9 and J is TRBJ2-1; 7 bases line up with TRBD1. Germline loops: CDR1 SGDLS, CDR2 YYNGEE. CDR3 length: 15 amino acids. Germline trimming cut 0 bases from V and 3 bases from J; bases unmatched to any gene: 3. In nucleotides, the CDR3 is TGTGCCAGCAGCGTAGACGCAGGGGGCTACAATGAGCAGTTCTTC. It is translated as CASSVDAGGYNEQFF.

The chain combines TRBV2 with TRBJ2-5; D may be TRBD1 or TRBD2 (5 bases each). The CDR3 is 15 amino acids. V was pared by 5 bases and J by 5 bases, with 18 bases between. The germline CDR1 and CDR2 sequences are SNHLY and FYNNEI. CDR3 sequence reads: CASSLLSGREETQYF. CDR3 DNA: TGTGCCAGCAGTCTCCTCTCAGGGAGAGAGGAGACCCAGTACTTC.

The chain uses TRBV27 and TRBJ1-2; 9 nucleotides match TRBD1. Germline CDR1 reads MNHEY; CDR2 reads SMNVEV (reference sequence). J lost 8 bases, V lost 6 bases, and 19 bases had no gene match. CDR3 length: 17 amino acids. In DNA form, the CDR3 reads TGTGCCAGCAGCCCTTTTGCCTCGGGACAGGGCTCCCTAGGCTACACCTTC. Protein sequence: CASSPFASGQGSLGYTF.

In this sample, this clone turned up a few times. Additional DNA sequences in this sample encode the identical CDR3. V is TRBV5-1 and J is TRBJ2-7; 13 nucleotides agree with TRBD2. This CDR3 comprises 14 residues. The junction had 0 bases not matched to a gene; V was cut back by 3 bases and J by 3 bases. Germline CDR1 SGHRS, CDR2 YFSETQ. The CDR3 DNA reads TGCGCCAGCAGCTGGACTAGCGGGAGCTACGAGCAGTACTTC. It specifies CASSWTSGSYEQYF.

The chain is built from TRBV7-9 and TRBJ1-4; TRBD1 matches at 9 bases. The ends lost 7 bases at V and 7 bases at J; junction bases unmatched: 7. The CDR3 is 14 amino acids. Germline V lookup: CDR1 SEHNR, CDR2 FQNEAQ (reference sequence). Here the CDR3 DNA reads TGTGCCAGCACTCGAGACAGGGGGAGTGAAAAACTGTTTTTT. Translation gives CASTRDRGSEKLFF.

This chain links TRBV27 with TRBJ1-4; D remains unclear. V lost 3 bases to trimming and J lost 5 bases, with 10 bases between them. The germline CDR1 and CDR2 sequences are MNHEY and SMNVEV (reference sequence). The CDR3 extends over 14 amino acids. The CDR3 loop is CASSFISGNEKLFF. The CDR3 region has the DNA TGTGCCAGCAGTTTTATTTCGGGGAATGAAAAACTGTTTTTT.

CDR3 nucleotide sequence: TGTGCCAGCAGCCCCCCGGGACTAGCAGCCGGGGAGCTGTTTTTT. Translation: CASSPPGLAAGELFF. The rearrangement links TRBV7-2 to TRBJ2-2, with 9 nucleotides matching TRBD2. Losses at the gene ends were 5 bases for V and 6 bases for J; bases not matched to a gene: 7. The CDR3 sequence is 15 residues long. Germline CDR1 and CDR2: SGHTA and FQGNSA.

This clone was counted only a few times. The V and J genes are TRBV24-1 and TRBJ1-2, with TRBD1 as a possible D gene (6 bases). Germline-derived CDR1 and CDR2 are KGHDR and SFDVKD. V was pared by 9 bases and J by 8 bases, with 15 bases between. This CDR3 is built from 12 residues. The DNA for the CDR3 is TGTGCCACCGGAACAGGGAATTCGGGCTACACCTTC. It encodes CATGTGNSGYTF.

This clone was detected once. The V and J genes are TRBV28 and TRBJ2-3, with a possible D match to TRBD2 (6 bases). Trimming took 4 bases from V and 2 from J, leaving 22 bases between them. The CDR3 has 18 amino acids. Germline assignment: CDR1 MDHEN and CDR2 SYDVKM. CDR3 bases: TGTGCCAGCAGTTCCGGTTTCGTCGGCGGGGCACTCACAGATACGCAGTATTTT. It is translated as CASSSGFVGGALTDTQYF.

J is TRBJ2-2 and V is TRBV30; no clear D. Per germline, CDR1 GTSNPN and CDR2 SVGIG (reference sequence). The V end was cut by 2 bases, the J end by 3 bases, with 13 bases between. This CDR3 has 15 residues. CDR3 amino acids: CAWSPQVLYTGELFF. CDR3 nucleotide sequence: TGTGCCTGGAGTCCGCAGGTTTTGTACACCGGGGAGCTGTTTTTT.

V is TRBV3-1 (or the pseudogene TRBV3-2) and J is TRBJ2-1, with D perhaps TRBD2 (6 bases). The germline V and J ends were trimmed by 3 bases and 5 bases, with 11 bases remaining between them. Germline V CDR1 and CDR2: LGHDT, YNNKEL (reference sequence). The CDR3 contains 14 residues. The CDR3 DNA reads TGTGCCAGCAGCCAGCGGGGCAGCAACAATGAGCAGTTCTTC. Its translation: CASSQRGSNNEQFF.

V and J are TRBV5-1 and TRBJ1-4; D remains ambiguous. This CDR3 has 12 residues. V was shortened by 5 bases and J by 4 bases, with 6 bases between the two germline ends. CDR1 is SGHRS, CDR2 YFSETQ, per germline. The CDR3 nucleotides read TGCGCCAGCAGGTCTGATAATGAAAAACTGTTTTTT. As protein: CASRSDNEKLFF.

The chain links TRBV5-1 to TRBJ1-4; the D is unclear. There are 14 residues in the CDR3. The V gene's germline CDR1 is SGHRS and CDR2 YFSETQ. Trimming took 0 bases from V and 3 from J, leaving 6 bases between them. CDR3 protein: CASSLAEPNEKLFF. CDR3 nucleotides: TGCGCCAGCAGCTTGGCCGAGCCTAATGAAAAACTGTTTTTT.

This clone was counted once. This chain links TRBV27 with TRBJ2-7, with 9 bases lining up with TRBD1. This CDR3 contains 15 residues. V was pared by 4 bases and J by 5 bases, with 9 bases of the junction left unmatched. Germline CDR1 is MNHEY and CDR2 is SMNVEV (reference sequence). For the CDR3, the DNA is TGTGCCAGCAGTTGGAGTACAGGGGGCTTGAACGAGCAGTACTTC. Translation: CASSWSTGGLNEQYF.

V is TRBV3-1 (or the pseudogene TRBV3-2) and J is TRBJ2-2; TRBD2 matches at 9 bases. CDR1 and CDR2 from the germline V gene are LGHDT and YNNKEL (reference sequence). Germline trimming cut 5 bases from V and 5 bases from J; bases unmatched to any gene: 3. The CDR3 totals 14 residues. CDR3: CASSTTSGTGELFF. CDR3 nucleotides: TGTGCCAGCAGCACAACTAGCGGGACCGGGGAGCTGTTTTTT.

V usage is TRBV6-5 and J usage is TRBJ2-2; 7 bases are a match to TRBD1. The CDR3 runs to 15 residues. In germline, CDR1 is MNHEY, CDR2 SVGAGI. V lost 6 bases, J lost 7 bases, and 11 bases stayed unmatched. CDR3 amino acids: CASRLTGTVSGELFF. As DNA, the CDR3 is TGTGCCAGCAGGCTTACCGGGACAGTCAGCGGGGAGCTGTTTTTT.

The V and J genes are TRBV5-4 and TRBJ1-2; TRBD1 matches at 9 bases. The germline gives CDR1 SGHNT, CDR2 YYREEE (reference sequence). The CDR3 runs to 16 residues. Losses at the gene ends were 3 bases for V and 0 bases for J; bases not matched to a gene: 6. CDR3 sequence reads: CASSYPGQGTNYGYTF. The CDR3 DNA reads TGTGCCAGCAGCTACCCGGGACAGGGCACTAACTATGGCTACACCTTC.

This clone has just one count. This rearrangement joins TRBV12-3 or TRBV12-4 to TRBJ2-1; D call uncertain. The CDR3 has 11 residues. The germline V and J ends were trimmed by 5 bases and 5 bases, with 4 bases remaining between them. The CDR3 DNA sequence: TGTGCCAGCAGTCTTAACAATGAGCAGTTCTTC. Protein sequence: CASSLNNEQFF.